Presented here are 15 T cell receptor beta chains from one specimen sequenced in a study of TIL therapy for anti-PD-1-resistant metastatic lung cancer. Described time point: pre-treatment sample, taken before nivolumab and TIL therapy. The immunoSEQ assay was v3. Profiling relied on immunoSEQ multiplex PCR, and the TCRdb table lists in-frame clones only, not all of them. The sample consists of some 60,000 clones, around 69% of them appearing once. Sequencing used blood, obtained at baseline. The receptor source for this set is a person aged 25-79 years with non-small cell lung cancer.

The chain is built from TRBV10-1 and TRBJ2-7, with TRBD2 as a possible D gene (5 bases). The CDR3 runs to 16 residues. Germline V CDR1 and CDR2: WNHNN, SYGVQD (reference sequence). Deletions cut 0 bases from V and 7 bases from J, with 19 bases between. The DNA of the CDR3 is TGCGCCAGCAGTGAGTCATGGGTCACGGATTCGGGGGAGCAGTACTTC. Residues: CASSESWVTDSGEQYF.

This clone appeared once. V and J are TRBV11-3 and TRBJ1-1, with D possibly TRBD1 on 6 matching bases. The CDR3 is made up of 17 amino acids. V gave up 0 bases and J gave up 0 bases, with 14 bases separating them. Germline lookup yields CDR1 SGHNT and CDR2 YENEEA. The CDR3 nucleotides read TGTGCCAGCAGCTTAGAGGGGGCCGCCCTTTTGAACACTGAAGCTTTCTTT. Amino acids: CASSLEGAALLNTEAFF.

This chain joins TRBV7-3 and TRBJ2-3; 13 bases fit TRBD2. The CDR3 loop spans 14 amino acids. V was pared by 5 bases and J by 6 bases, with 2 bases of the junction left unmatched. Germline V gene data show CDR1 as SGHTA and CDR2 as FQGTGA. CDR3 protein: CASSRTSGSDTQYF. The CDR3 bases are TGTGCCAGCAGCCGGACTAGCGGGAGTGATACGCAGTATTTT.

This clone was seen more than once but under ten times. The chain recombines TRBV4-2 with TRBJ2-2, with 14 bases that match TRBD2. V shed 4 bases, J shed 6 bases, and the junction held 4 bases outside the gene matches. The CDR3 loop spans 16 amino acids. Germline V gene data show CDR1 as LGHNA and CDR2 as YNFKEQ. The CDR3 sequence is CASSPGLAGEAGELFF. The CDR3 region has the DNA TGTGCCAGCAGCCCGGGACTAGCGGGGGAGGCCGGGGAGCTGTTTTTT.

The genes are TRBV5-1 and TRBJ1-2; the match to TRBD1 covers 8 bases. Looked up from germline, CDR1 is SGHRS and CDR2 is YFSETQ. J lost 7 bases, V lost 3 bases, and 8 bases had no gene match. The CDR3 totals 14 residues. CDR3 DNA: TGCGCCAGCAGCTCGGACAGGGCCTCGGGTGGCTACACCTTC. It yields the protein CASSSDRASGGYTF.

The J gene is TRBJ1-1, the V gene TRBV6-5; 8 positions agree with TRBD1. With V trimmed by 7 bases and J by 8 bases, 3 bases remained unmatched. Germline V gene sequence: CDR1 MNHEY, CDR2 SVGAGI. The CDR3 runs to 11 residues. CDR3: CASTRQGEAFF. The CDR3 DNA reads as TGTGCCAGCACGAGACAGGGGGAAGCTTTCTTT.

The rearrangement links TRBV12-5 to TRBJ2-5, with D tentatively TRBD1 (6 bases). The CDR3 loop spans 15 amino acids. CDR1 LGHNT and CDR2 FRNRAP come from the germline V gene. V dropped 5 bases and J dropped 1 base, with 14 bases sitting between them. The CDR3 reads CASGPGQGFQETQYF. In DNA, the CDR3 is TGTGCTAGTGGTCCAGGGCAGGGGTTCCAAGAGACCCAGTACTTC.

The chain recombines TRBV5-6 with TRBJ2-6, with D possibly TRBD1 on 5 matching bases. The germline V and J ends were trimmed by 3 bases and 4 bases, with 8 bases remaining between them. Germline V gene lookup returns CDR1 SGHDT and CDR2 YYEEEE. The CDR3 is 14 amino acids. CDR3 in amino acids: CASSWTLGANVLTF. The CDR3 DNA sequence: TGTGCCAGCAGCTGGACACTCGGGGCCAACGTCCTGACTTTC. The complete variable domain, with remaining parts taken from reference TRBV5-6 and TRBJ2-6, reads DAGVTQSPTHLIKTRGQQVTLRCSPKSGHDTVSWYQQALGQGPQFIFQYYEEEERQRGNFPDRFSGHQFPNYSSELNVNALLLGDSALYLCASSWTLGANVLTFGAGSRLTVL.

There are a few counts of this clone. This chain joins TRBV19 and TRBJ2-3; D assignment may be TRBD1 or TRBD2 (5 bases each). The V and J ends lost 7 bases and 5 bases respectively, with 16 bases between them. Germline V gene lookup returns CDR1 LNHDA and CDR2 SQIVND (reference sequence). The CDR3 spans 14 residues. CDR3 nucleotides: TGTGCCAGTACGAATCCGGGACGCAAAGATACGCAGTATTTT. Translation: CASTNPGRKDTQYF.

The chain couples TRBV7-9 to TRBJ2-7; 7 bases map to TRBD1. Looked up from germline, CDR1 is SEHNR and CDR2 is FQNEAQ (reference sequence). This CDR3 has 16 amino acids. J was trimmed by 6 bases and V by 5 bases; bases with no gene match: 16. The CDR3 sequence is CASSRSETGYFSEQYF. CDR3 DNA: TGTGCCAGCAGCCGCTCCGAGACAGGGTATTTCTCCGAGCAGTACTTC. The full variable domain, rest sourced from reference TRBV7-9 and TRBJ2-7, is DTGVSQNPRHKITKRGQNVTFRCDPISEHNRLYWYRQTLGQGPEFLTYFQNEAQLEKSRLLSDRFSAERPKGSFSTLEIQRTEQGDSAMYLCASSRSETGYFSEQYFGPGTRLTVT.

The chain joins TRBV6-5 to TRBJ2-3; D perhaps matches TRBD2 (6 bases). The V gene's germline CDR1 is MNHEY and CDR2 SVGAGI. The CDR3 is made up of 14 amino acids. V lost 6 bases and J lost 7, with 17 bases in between. Here the CDR3 reads CASRGGPKHNTQYF. DNA for the CDR3: TGTGCCAGCAGGGGAGGCCCAAAGCACAATACGCAGTATTTT.

This clone was detected only a few times. V and J are TRBV19 and TRBJ1-5; 9 bases match TRBD1. This CDR3 contains 14 residues. Germline values: CDR1 LNHDA, CDR2 SQIVND (reference sequence). J was trimmed by 4 bases and V by 6 bases; bases with no gene match: 4. CDR3 nucleotides: TGTGCCAGTAGACCGGGACAGGGTAATCAGCCCCAGCATTTT. It codes for CASRPGQGNQPQHF.

The chain is built from TRBV6-1 and TRBJ2-7; a possible D gene is TRBD2 (5 bases). The V gene's germline CDR1 is MNHNS and CDR2 SASEGT. V was pared by 6 bases and J by 7 bases, with 10 bases between. CDR3 length equals 11 residues. The CDR3 nucleotides are TGTGCCAGCAGGGGGAGAGAGGAGCAGTACTTC. Amino acids: CASRGREEQYF.

The chain couples TRBV5-1 to TRBJ2-5; the D gene could be TRBD1 or TRBD2 (5 bases each). The V gene lost 7 bases and the J gene lost 5 bases, with 21 bases spanning the gap. Germline V gives CDR1 SGHRS, CDR2 YFSETQ. The CDR3 sequence is 15 residues long. The CDR3 DNA is TGCGCCAGCGGGTCACTTGGGGGACGCGGGGAGACCCAGTACTTC. Protein product: CASGSLGGRGETQYF.

This clone is medium-sized. The chain is built from TRBV29-1 and TRBJ1-4, with 9 bases fitting TRBD1. With V trimmed by 6 bases and J by 8 bases, 7 bases remained unmatched. This CDR3 is built from 13 residues. Germline lookup yields CDR1 SQVTM and CDR2 ANQGSEA. The chain's CDR3 is CSVKQGAQEKLFF. The CDR3 nucleotides are TGCAGCGTCAAACAGGGGGCTCAGGAAAAACTGTTTTTT.